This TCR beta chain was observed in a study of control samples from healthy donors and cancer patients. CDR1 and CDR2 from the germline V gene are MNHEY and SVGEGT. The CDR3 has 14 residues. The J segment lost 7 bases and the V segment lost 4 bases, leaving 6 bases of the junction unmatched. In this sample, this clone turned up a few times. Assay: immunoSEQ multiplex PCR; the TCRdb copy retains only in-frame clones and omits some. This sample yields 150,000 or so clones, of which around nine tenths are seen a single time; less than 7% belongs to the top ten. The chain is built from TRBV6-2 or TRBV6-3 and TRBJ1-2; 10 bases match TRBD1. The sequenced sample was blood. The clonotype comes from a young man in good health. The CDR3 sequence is CASSFGQGDSGYTF. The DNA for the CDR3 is TGTGCCAGCAGTTTTGGACAGGGGGACTCTGGCTACACCTTC.